The TCR beta chain described here comes from a study of metastatic and nonmetastatic thyroid tumors. Study-wide background: Across blood and tumor or nodule tissue, repertoires from malignant and benign thyroid patients were compared with one another.

This clone was counted ten times or more. No antigen is known for it. Before thyroid surgery, none of the patients had received any treatment. CDR3 length: 12 residues. The ends were cut back, 6 bases at V and 4 bases at J, with 10 bases in the middle. CDR1 and CDR2 from the germline V gene are MDHEN and SYDVKM. TCRdb re-analyzed the PCR reads through MiXCR. The sample has about 69,000 clones, 14% seen once. Findings and caveats of the study: Reports indicated that malignant thyroid tumors showed significantly higher TCR beta diversity than benign nodules did, in blood and tumor.

Sequenced input: blood. The J gene is TRBJ2-7, the V gene TRBV28, with D tentatively TRBD1 (5 bases). The sequence derives from a male donor with papillary thyroid cancer or a benign thyroid nodule (not recorded which). Some clones in this sample may be carry-over from other donors' samples. The CDR3 spells CASSFTGYEQYF. The CDR3 DNA sequence: TGTGCCAGCAGCTTCACAGGTTACGAGCAGTACTTC.